The present entry profiles one T cell receptor (beta chain) with its context. The data stem from a study of sequential checkpoint blockade in melanoma. For the study at large: First-line arms were nivolumab then ipilimumab, or the reverse, randomized 1:1. Each arm's sequence ended with maintenance nivolumab.

Libraries were prepared by immunoSEQ multiplex PCR; TCRdb keeps only in-frame clonotypes and omits some of them. Among about 28,000 clones, 75% to 85% were seen once, and the ten largest hold roughly 17%. From germline, CDR1 is SGHVS and CDR2 FNYEAQ. This CDR3 has 13 residues. V lost 5 bases to trimming and J lost 1 base, with 9 bases between them. Treatment meaning: randomized to nivolumab then ipilimumab (arm A) or the reverse (arm B). None of the patients previously received DNA-damaging chemotherapy. From thawed PBMCs, live CD3+CD8+ cells negative for CD19 and CD56 were sorted. The TCR was taken from a human donor with melanoma. This sequence joins TRBV7-6 and TRBJ2-7; D uncertain. Here the sequenced sample was CD8+ T cells sorted from blood (inferred from file names), taken from a patient given nivolumab and ipilimumab in sequence. The CDR3 DNA reads as TGTGCCAGCAGCCTTACATCTTCCTACGAGCAGTACTTC. Protein sequence: CASSLTSSYEQYF. The variable domain in full, completed from reference TRBV7-6 and TRBJ2-7, reads GAGVSQSPRYKVTKRGQDVALRCDPISGHVSLYWYRQALGQGPEFLTYFNYEAQQDKSGLPNDRFSAERPEGSISTLTIQRTEQRDSAMYRCASSLTSSYEQYFGPGTRLTVT.